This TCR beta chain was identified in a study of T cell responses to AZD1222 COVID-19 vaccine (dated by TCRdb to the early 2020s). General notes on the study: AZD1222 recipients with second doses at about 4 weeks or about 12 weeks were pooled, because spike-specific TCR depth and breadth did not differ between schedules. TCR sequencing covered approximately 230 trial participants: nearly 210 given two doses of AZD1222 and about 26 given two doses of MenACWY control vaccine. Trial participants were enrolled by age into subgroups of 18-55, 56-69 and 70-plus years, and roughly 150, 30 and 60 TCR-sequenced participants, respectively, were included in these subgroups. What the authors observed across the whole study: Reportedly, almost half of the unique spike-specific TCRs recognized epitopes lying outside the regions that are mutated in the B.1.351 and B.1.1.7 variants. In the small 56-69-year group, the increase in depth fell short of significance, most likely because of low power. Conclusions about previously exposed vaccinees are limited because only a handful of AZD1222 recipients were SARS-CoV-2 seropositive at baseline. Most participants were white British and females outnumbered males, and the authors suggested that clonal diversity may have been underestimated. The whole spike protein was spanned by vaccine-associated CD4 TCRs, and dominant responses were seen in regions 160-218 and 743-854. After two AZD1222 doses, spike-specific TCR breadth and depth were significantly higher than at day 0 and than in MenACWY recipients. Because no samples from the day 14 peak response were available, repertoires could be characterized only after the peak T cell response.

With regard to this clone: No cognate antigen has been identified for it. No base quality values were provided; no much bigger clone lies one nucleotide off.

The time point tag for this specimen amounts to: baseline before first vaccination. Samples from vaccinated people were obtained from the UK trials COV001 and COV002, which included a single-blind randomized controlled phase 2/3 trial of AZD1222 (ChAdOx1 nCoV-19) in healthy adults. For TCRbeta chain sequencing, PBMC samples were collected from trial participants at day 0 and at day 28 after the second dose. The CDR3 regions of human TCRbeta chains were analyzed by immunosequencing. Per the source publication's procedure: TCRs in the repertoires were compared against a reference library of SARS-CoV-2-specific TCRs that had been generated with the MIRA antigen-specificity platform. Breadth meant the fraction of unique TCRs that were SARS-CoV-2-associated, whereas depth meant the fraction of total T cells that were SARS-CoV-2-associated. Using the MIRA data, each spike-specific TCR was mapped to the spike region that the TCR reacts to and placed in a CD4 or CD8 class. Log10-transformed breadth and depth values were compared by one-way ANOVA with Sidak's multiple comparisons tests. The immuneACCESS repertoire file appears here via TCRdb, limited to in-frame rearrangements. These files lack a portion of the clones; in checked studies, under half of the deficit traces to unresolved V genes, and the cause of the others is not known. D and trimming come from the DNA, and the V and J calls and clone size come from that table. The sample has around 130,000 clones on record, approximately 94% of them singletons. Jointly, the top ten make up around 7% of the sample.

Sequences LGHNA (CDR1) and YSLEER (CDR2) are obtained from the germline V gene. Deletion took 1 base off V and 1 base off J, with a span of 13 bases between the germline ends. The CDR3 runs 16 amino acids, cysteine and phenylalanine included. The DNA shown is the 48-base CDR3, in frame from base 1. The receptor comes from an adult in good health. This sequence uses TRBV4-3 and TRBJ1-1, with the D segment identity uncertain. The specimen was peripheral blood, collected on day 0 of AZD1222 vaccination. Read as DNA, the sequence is TGCGCCAGCAGCCAAGCCCGGTGGAGCCGGAACACTGAAGCTTTCTTT. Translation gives CASSQARWSRNTEAFF.